Each of the 8 T cell receptor beta chains below was sequenced from the same sample in a study of PD-L1 blockade in urothelial cancer. The protocol was immunoSEQ multiplex PCR, while the TCRdb copy is restricted to in-frame clones and leaves out a portion. The sample yields about 79,000 clones, about 85% seen once. The time point: pretreatment peripheral blood. The source material was PBMCs, sampled around atezolizumab (anti-PD-L1) treatment. Receptors originate from a man aged 35 to 55 with urothelial cancer.

The genes are TRBV28 and TRBJ1-3; TRBD1 is a possible D gene (5 bases). In germline, CDR1 is MDHEN, CDR2 SYDVKM. This CDR3 has 13 residues. V was trimmed by 6 bases and J by 3 bases, leaving 9 bases between them. CDR3 coding DNA: TGTGCCAGCAGGGGGGGTAGTGGAAACACCATATATTTT. Protein: CASRGGSGNTIYF.

V and J are TRBV2 and TRBJ1-2; D unclear. The CDR3 extends over 15 amino acids. V was pared by 7 bases and J by 3 bases, with 18 bases between. Germline CDR1 SNHLY, CDR2 FYNNEI. The CDR3 nucleotides read TGTGCCAGCAATAACCTTGGAGGGAAGGACTATGGCTACACCTTC. Protein product: CASNNLGGKDYGYTF.

The chain employs TRBV28 and TRBJ2-1; 13 nucleotides match TRBD2. Trimming at V came to 7 bases and at J to 10 bases, leaving 4 bases not matched to a gene. CDR1 MDHEN and CDR2 SYDVKM come from the germline V gene. The CDR3 has 13 residues. CDR3 coding DNA: TGTGCCAGCAAGGGGACTAGCGGGAACGAGCAGTTCTTC. Its protein product is CASKGTSGNEQFF.

The chain couples TRBV6-5 to TRBJ2-2, with a tentative D call TRBD2 (6 bases). CDR3 length equals 14 residues. The germline V and J ends were trimmed by 2 bases and 7 bases, with 11 bases remaining between them. CDR1 and CDR2 (germline): MNHEY, SVGAGI. CDR3 loop: CASSYRDSRGELFF. The CDR3 coding sequence is TGTGCCAGCAGTTACAGGGACTCCCGCGGGGAGCTGTTTTTT.

The chain combines TRBV11-2 with TRBJ1-1; D perhaps matches TRBD1 (6 bases). Looked up from germline, CDR1 is SGHAT and CDR2 is FQNNGV. V dropped 8 bases and J dropped 2 bases, with 15 bases sitting between them. This CDR3 region has 14 residues. CDR3 residues: CASQSGTFNTEAFF. The DNA for the CDR3 is TGTGCCAGCCAATCCGGGACATTCAACACTGAAGCTTTCTTT. The variable domain in full, with the rest retrieved from reference TRBV11-2 and TRBJ1-1, is EAGVAQSPRYKIIEKRQSVAFWCNPISGHATLYWYQQILGQGPKLLIQFQNNGVVDDSQLPKDRFSAERLKGVDSTLKIQPAKLEDSAVYLCASQSGTFNTEAFFGQGTRLTVV.

V is TRBV7-2 and J is TRBJ2-5; D is unclear. Looked up from germline, CDR1 is SGHTA and CDR2 is FQGNSA. Trimming pared 2 bases from V and 5 bases from J, leaving 6 bases between. The CDR3 has 12 amino acids. CDR3 residues: CASSLYFETQYF. The CDR3 bases are TGTGCCAGCAGCTTATATTTCGAGACCCAGTACTTC.

The V call is TRBV5-1, the J call TRBJ1-4; TRBD1 aligns across 11 bases. The CDR3 runs to 16 residues. Trimming cost V 4 bases and J 3 bases; bases outside gene matches: 5. CDR1 is SGHRS, CDR2 YFSETQ, per germline. The CDR3 here is CASSGWTGGANEKLFF. The CDR3 nucleotides read TGCGCCAGCAGCGGGTGGACAGGGGGCGCTAATGAAAAACTGTTTTTT.

The count of this clone is one. The chain has TRBV27 and TRBJ1-1; D unresolved. The CDR3 is 16 residues long. Germline V gene sequence: CDR1 MNHEY, CDR2 SMNVEV (reference sequence). Trimming pared 4 bases from V and 1 base from J, leaving 16 bases between. CDR3 region: CASSSAVSTRNTEAFF. The CDR3 DNA follows: TGTGCCAGCAGTTCTGCCGTTTCCACACGGAACACTGAAGCTTTCTTT.